This entry lists 6 T cell receptor beta chains sequenced from one sample in a study of T cells in Graves' hyperthyroidism and ophthalmopathy. RNA transcripts served as the template for amplifying TCR beta CDR3 regions. First-round RT-PCR targeting the TCR CDR3 was performed with the HTBI primer set. MiXCR, applied by TCRdb to the multiplex PCR reads, yields one record per CDR3 protein. The table includes some 600,000 distinct CDR3 sequences, roughly 14% detected once. Sequencing was done on a sample of blood. Every receptor here comes from a woman under 40 with Graves' hyperthyroidism that later progressed to Graves' ophthalmopathy.

Comment on this clonotype: An end of the junction does not agree with germline; a read error may underlie this. The chain recombines TRBV25-1 with TRBJ1-1; D is unclear. The CDR3 contains 13 residues. Germline lookup yields CDR1 MGHDK and CDR2 SYGVNS. The CDR3: CASSWYRATKAFF. CDR3 in DNA: TGTGCCAGCAGTTGGTATAGGGCCACTAAAGCTTTCTTT. Complete variable domain (other parts from reference TRBV25-1 and TRBJ1-1): EADIYQTPRYLVIGTGKKITLECSQTMGHDKMYWYQQDPGMELHLIHYSYGVNSTEKGDLSSESTVSRIRTEHFPLTLESARPSHTSQYLCASSWYRATKAFFGQGTRLTVV.

Comments on this clonotype: Being one base from a much bigger clone, this may be a read error. The chain recombines TRBV7-2 with TRBJ1-4; 7 nucleotides line up with TRBD1. Per the germline V gene, CDR1 is SGHTA and CDR2 is FQGNSA. V was clipped by 7 bases and J by 7 bases; unmatched bases: 12. The CDR3 sequence is 15 residues long. The CDR3 DNA reads TGTGCCAGCACCACAAACAGGGGCGGCATTGAAAAACTGTTTTTT. Its protein is CASTTNRGGIEKLFF. The full variable domain, in which reference TRBV7-2 and TRBJ1-4 provide the parts outside the CDR3, is GAGVSQSPSNKVTEKGKDVELRCDPISGHTALYWYRQSLGQGLEFLIYFQGNSAPDKSGLPSDRFSAERTGGSVSTLTIQRTQQEDSAVYLCASTTNRGGIEKLFFGSGTQLSVL.

This clonotype is categorized as medium-sized (0.01 to 0.1%). V usage is TRBV12-3 or TRBV12-4 and J usage is TRBJ1-1; D remains unclear. With 7 bases removed from V and 4 bases from J, the gap between germline ends came to 7 bases. The CDR3 contains 11 residues. The CDR3 spells CASTPGTEAFF. The CDR3 DNA is TGTGCCAGCACCCCGGGCACTGAAGCTTTCTTT.

This clonotype was observed a few times. The chain carries TRBV4-1 and TRBJ1-5; D not certain. Germline CDR1 is MGHRA and CDR2 is YSYEKL. This CDR3 comprises 14 residues. Trimming removed 4 bases at V and 1 base at J, with 8 bases between. CDR3 sequence reads: CASSRRESNQPQHF. The CDR3 DNA reads TGCGCCAGCAGCCGACGAGAGAGCAATCAGCCCCAGCATTTT.

This clonotype was found many times. The genes are TRBV3-1 and TRBJ1-1; D uncertain. The V end lost 4 bases, the J end lost 3 bases, and 9 bases lay between the germline ends. The CDR3 is 13 amino acids. The germline V gene has CDR1 LGHDT and CDR2 YNNKEL (reference sequence). The CDR3 nucleotides are TGTGCCAGCAGCCCACGGGGTGACACTGAAGCTTTCTTT. Protein: CASSPRGDTEAFF.

As to this clonotype: Mismatch with germline at one junction end may stem from a read error. CDR3 DNA sequence: TGCAGCGTTGAAGGCGGACAGCAAGAGGCCCAGTACTTC. It translates to CSVEGGQQEAQYF. The V and J genes are TRBV29-1 and TRBJ2-5; possible D gene TRBD1, 6 bases. This CDR3 is built from 13 residues. The germline V gene has CDR1 SQVTM and CDR2 ANQGSEA.